This TCR beta chain was found in a study of T cell repertoires in cytomegalovirus infection. Points from the study as a whole: The study identified carriers of CMV plus the relevant HLA from cumulative public TCR beta family frequency.

Germline V CDR1 and CDR2: SGHRS, YFSETQ. The CDR3 covers 16 residues. J was trimmed by 6 bases and V by 0 bases; bases with no gene match: 8. Each CDR3 protein is one row after TCRdb ran MiXCR on the reads. The repertoire holds 200,000 to 300,000 distinct CDR3 sequences, about 12% seen once, with about 1.5% in the top ten. Comments on this clonotype: As yet, its antigen is unknown.

The sequenced sample was PBMCs. The V gene is TRBV5-1, the J gene TRBJ2-1; 8 bases agree with TRBD1. The source of this sequence is a human donor in good health (CMV status not recorded). Some clones in this sample may be carry-over from other donors' samples. This chain's CDR3 is CASSLEGQGPLNEQFF. As DNA, the CDR3 is TGCGCCAGCAGCTTGGAAGGACAGGGACCCCTCAATGAGCAGTTCTTC.